This is a list of T cell receptor beta chains from one sample in a study of siplizumab effects on memory and regulatory T cells. Using immunoSEQ multiplex PCR, the repertoire was profiled, and TCRdb retains in-frame clones only, with some absent. The sample has some 120,000 clones; around 94% are singletons. Material: non-Treg CD4+ T cells sorted from blood. The receptors were gathered from a human donor in good health. The conserved cysteine and the conserved F or W are not part of the CDR3 here. Each record gives: V gene, J gene, CDR3 protein.

V gene: TRBV6-6
J gene: TRBJ2-7
CDR3 protein: ASSPRAGGLREQY

V gene: TRBV5-6
J gene: TRBJ1-5
CDR3 protein: ASSLGQPGEPQH

V gene: TRBV5-1
J gene: TRBJ2-3
CDR3 protein: ASSSTSRGTDTQY

V gene: TRBV19
J gene: TRBJ2-3
CDR3 protein: ASSMFTDTQY

V gene: TRBV5-1
J gene: TRBJ2-5
CDR3 protein: ASRLEGQGVETQY

V gene: TRBV4-1
J gene: TRBJ2-1
CDR3 protein: ASSQLGLAGGNEQF

V gene: TRBV5-4
J gene: TRBJ2-1
CDR3 protein: ASSLAGLASNEQF

V gene: TRBV19
J gene: TRBJ1-6
CDR3 protein: ASRPTGGGNNSPLH

V gene: TRBV11-3
J gene: TRBJ2-5
CDR3 protein: ASSFGGAQETQY

V gene: TRBV29-1
J gene: TRBJ2-1
CDR3 protein: SVVEREGLRFMRNNEQF

V gene: TRBV11-1
J gene: TRBJ2-3
CDR3 protein: ASSRAGLGGPDTQY

V gene: TRBV21-1
J gene: TRBJ2-7
CDR3 protein: ASINAPGDSYEQY

V gene: TRBV2
J gene: TRBJ2-4
CDR3 protein: ASSDAGLQLVNIQY

V gene: TRBV15
J gene: TRBJ2-3
CDR3 protein: ATSRDRSSVDTQY

V gene: TRBV6-1
J gene: TRBJ2-7
CDR3 protein: ASSSLPGRTYEQY

V gene: TRBV7-2
J gene: TRBJ2-2
CDR3 protein: ASGRLAGGLGELF

V gene: TRBV10-3
J gene: TRBJ2-5
CDR3 protein: AIRHDTETQY

V gene: TRBV6-5
J gene: TRBJ2-3
CDR3 protein: ASSSLSSGRAQY

V gene: TRBV7-3
J gene: TRBJ2-2
CDR3 protein: ASSLEQGLNTGELF

V gene: TRBV6-6
J gene: TRBJ1-5
CDR3 protein: ASSYGRPSNQPQH

V gene: TRBV5-1
J gene: TRBJ1-4
CDR3 protein: ASSRETGADEKLF

V gene: TRBV18
J gene: TRBJ2-7
CDR3 protein: ASSPPDTYEQY

V gene: TRBV6-6
J gene: TRBJ2-1
CDR3 protein: ASSYSAVSSYNEQF

V gene: TRBV19
J gene: TRBJ1-1
CDR3 protein: ASSIPVMNTEAF

V gene: TRBV27
J gene: TRBJ2-7
CDR3 protein: ASSSGTGMYEQY

V gene: TRBV6-5
J gene: TRBJ2-3
CDR3 protein: ASSYSGQVPTDTQY

V gene: TRBV7-9
J gene: TRBJ1-5
CDR3 protein: ASSLGEKGNQPQH

V gene: TRBV18
J gene: TRBJ1-1
CDR3 protein: ASSPTGGTEAF